The present T cell receptor beta chain was sequenced within a study of blood T cell repertoires in COVID-19. Whole-study context: Donors in the United States, Italy and Spain gave samples during acute or convalescent COVID-19.

Sequencing used immunoSEQ multiplex PCR; TCRdb keeps in-frame clones, though not all of them. The sample consists of approximately 290,000 clones, around 82% of them appearing once. This TCR derives from a person aged 70 to 85 with COVID-19, enrolled during active disease. The sequenced sample was peripheral blood.

CDR3 region: CASSLESPESSGNTIYF. The CDR3 DNA reads TGTGCCAGCAGCTTAGAATCCCCAGAATCCTCTGGAAACACCATATATTTT. The V gene is TRBV7-6, the J gene TRBJ1-3; D is ambiguous. Germline V gene lookup returns CDR1 SGHVS and CDR2 FNYEAQ. Trimming stripped 1 base from V and 0 bases from J, with 13 bases between. The CDR3 has 17 residues.